This paragraph reports one T cell receptor (beta chain). As yet, its antigen is unknown. The PCR had 60 Vbeta and 13 Jbeta primers. Assay: immunoSEQ multiplex PCR; the TCRdb copy retains only in-frame clones and omits some. The profile shows 90,000 to 150,000 clones, 82% of them singletons. V lost 3 bases to trimming and J lost 3 bases, with 21 bases between them. This CDR3 spans 18 amino acids. Germline-derived CDR1 and CDR2 are LNHDA and SQIVND (reference sequence). This sample stems from a study of cytomegalovirus exposure and HLA in healthy donors. Whole-study results and caveats: Apart from CMV serostatus, no immune exposure information was available. Later on, a genetic analysis was performed. It linked a missense variant in DCLRE1C with V- and J-gene trimming of TCR beta.

Sample: PBMCs. V and J are TRBV19 and TRBJ1-5, with D possibly matching TRBD1 (6 bases). The clonotype originates from a woman aged 18-30 years in good health and CMV-seronegative. The CDR3 region is CASSIRRATGSVNQPQHF. For the CDR3, the DNA is TGTGCCAGTAGTATCAGAAGAGCAACAGGGAGCGTCAATCAGCCCCAGCATTTT.